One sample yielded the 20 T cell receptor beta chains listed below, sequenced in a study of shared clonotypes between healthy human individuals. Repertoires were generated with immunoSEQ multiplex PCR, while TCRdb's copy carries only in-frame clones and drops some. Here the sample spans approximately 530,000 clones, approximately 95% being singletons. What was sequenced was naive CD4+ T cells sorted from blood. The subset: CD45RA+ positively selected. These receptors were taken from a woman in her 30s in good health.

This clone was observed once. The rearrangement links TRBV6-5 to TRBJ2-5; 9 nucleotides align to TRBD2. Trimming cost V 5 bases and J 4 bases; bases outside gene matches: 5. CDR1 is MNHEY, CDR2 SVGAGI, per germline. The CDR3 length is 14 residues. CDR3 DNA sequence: TGTGCCAGCAGTCTGGGGACTAGCAGAGAGACCCAGTACTTC. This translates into CASSLGTSRETQYF.

The CDR3, as DNA: TGTGCTAGTGGTTGGGACGTTGGGAACACTGAAGCTTTCTTT. Translated: CASGWDVGNTEAFF. This sequence joins TRBV12-5 and TRBJ1-1; the D gene is possibly TRBD1 (5 bases). Germline V gene data show CDR1 as LGHNT and CDR2 as FRNRAP. The CDR3 totals 14 residues. V was clipped by 4 bases and J by 1 base, with 10 bases between them.

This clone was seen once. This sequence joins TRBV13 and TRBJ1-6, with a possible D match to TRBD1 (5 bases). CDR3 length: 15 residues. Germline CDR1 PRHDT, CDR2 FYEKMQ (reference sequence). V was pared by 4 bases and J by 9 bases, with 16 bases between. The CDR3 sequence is CASSSWGRDGSPLHF. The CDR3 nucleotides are TGTGCCAGCAGCTCCTGGGGCAGGGACGGTTCACCCCTCCACTTT. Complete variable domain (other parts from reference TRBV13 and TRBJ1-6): AAGVIQSPRHLIKEKRETATLKCYPIPRHDTVYWYQQGPGQDPQFLISFYEKMQSDKGSIPDRFSAQQFSDYHSELNMSSLELGDSALYFCASSSWGRDGSPLHFGNGTRLTVT.

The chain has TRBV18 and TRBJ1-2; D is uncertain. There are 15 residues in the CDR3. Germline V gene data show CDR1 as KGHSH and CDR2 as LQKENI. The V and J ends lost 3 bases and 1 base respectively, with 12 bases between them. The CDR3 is CASSPGREDNYGYTF. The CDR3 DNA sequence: TGTGCCAGCTCACCCGGGAGGGAAGATAACTATGGCTACACCTTC. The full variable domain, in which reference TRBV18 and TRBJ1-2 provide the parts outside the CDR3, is NAGVMQNPRHLVRRRGQEARLRCSPMKGHSHVYWYRQLPEEGLKFMVYLQKENIIDESGMPKERFSAEFPKEGPSILRIQQVVRGDSAAYFCASSPGREDNYGYTFGSGTRLTVV.

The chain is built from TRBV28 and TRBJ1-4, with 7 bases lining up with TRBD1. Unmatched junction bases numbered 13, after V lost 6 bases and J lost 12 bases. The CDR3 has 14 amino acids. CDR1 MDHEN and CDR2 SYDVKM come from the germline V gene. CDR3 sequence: CASRPQGTGVELFF. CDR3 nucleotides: TGTGCCAGCAGGCCACAGGGGACGGGCGTGGAACTGTTTTTT.

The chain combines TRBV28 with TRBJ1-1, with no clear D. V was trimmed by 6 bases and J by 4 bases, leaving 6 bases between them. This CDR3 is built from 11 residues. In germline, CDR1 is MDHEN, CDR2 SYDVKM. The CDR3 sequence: CASRAGTEAFF. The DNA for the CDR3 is TGTGCCAGCAGAGCAGGCACTGAAGCTTTCTTT.

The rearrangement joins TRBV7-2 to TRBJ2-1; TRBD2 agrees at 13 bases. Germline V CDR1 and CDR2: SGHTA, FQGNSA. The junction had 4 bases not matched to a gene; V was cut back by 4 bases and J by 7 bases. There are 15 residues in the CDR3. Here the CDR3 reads CASSWTSGSGNEQFF. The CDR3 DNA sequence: TGTGCCAGCAGCTGGACTAGCGGGAGCGGTAATGAGCAGTTCTTC.

The CDR3 nucleotides are TGTGCCAGCAGTTCTAGCGGTAGCTCCTACAATGAGCAGTTCTTC. It translates to CASSSSGSSYNEQFF. The chain uses TRBV28 and TRBJ2-1; the match to TRBD2 covers 7 bases. Trimming took 4 bases from V and 0 from J; bases not matched to a gene: 3. The CDR3 spans 15 residues. The germline V gene has CDR1 MDHEN and CDR2 SYDVKM.

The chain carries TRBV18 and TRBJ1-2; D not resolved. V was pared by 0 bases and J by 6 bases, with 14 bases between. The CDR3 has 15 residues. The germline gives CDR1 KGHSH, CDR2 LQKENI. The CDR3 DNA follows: TGTGCCAGCTCACCACCCGGGCTTCGGGCTAATGGCTACACCTTC. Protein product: CASSPPGLRANGYTF.

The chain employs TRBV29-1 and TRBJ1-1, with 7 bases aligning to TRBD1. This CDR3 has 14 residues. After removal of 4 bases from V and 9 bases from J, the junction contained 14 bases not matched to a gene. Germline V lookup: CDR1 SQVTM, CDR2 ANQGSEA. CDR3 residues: CSVGPTGISDKAFF. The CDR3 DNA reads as TGCAGCGTTGGACCGACAGGGATCTCCGATAAAGCTTTCTTT.

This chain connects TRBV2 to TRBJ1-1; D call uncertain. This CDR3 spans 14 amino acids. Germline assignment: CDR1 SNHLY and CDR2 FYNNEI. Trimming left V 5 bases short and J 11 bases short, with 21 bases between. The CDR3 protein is CASSSSRLDVRAFF. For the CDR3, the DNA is TGTGCCAGCAGTTCAAGCCGACTGGACGTACGGGCTTTCTTT.

Written as DNA, the CDR3 is TGTGCCACCAGCAGTGGCAGATCCGGCTATCAGCCCCAGCATTTT. Translated: CATSSGRSGYQPQHF. This chain uses TRBV15 with TRBJ1-5, with D unresolved. CDR3 length: 15 residues. Trimming removed 3 bases at V and 5 bases at J, with 14 bases between. The V gene's germline CDR1 is LNHNV and CDR2 YYDKDF (reference sequence).

CDR3 residues: CASSLRLAGVFPGELFF. The DNA of the CDR3 is TGTGCCAGCAGCTTGAGACTAGCGGGAGTCTTTCCCGGGGAGCTGTTTTTT. V gene TRBV5-4 combines with J gene TRBJ2-2; 12 bases align to TRBD2. Trimming removed 1 base from V and 6 bases from J; junction bases left unmatched: 7. This CDR3 contains 17 residues. Germline V gives CDR1 SGHNT, CDR2 YYREEE (reference sequence).

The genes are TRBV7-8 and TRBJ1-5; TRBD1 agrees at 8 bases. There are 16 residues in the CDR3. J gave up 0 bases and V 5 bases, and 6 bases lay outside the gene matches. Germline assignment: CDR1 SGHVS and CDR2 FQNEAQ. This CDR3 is CASSNDRGYSNQPQHF. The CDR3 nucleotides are TGTGCCAGCAGCAACGACAGGGGTTATAGCAATCAGCCCCAGCATTTT.

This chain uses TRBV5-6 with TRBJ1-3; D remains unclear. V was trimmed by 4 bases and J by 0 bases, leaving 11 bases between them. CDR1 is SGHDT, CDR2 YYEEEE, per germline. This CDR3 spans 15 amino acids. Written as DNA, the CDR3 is TGTGCCAGCAGCCTTGGGTCCTTCTCTGGAAACACCATATATTTT. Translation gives CASSLGSFSGNTIYF.

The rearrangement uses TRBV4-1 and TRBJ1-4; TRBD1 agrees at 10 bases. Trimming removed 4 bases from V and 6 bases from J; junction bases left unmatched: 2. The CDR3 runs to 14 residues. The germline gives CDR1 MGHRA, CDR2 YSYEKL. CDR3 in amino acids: CASSRGTGDEKLFF. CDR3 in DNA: TGCGCCAGCAGCCGAGGGACAGGGGATGAAAAACTGTTTTTT.

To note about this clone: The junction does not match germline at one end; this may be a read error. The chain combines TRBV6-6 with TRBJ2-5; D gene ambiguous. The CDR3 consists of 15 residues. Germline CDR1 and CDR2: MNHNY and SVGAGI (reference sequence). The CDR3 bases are TGTGCCAGCAGTTACTCGACCACTCGCCAAGAGGCCCAGTACTTC. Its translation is CASSYSTTRQEAQYF.

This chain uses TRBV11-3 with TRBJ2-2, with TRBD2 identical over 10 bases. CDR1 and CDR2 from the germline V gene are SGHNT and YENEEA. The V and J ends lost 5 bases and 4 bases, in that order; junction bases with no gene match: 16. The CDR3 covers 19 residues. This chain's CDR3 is CASSPARRAGGPSTGELFF. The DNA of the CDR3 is TGTGCCAGCAGCCCTGCCCGGCGAGCGGGAGGGCCTTCCACCGGGGAGCTGTTTTTT.

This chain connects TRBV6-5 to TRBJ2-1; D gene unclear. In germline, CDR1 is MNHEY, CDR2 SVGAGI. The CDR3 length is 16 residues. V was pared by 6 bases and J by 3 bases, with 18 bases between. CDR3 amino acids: CASSYTTSPDYNEQFF. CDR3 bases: TGTGCCAGCAGCTACACCACTTCCCCAGACTACAATGAGCAGTTCTTC.

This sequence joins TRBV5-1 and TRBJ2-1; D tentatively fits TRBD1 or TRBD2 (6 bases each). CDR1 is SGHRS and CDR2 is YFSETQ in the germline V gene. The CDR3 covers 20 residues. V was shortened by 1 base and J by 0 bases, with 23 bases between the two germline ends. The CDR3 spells CASSLFPGALGGSSYNEQFF. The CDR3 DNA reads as TGCGCCAGCAGCTTGTTCCCGGGGGCCCTAGGAGGAAGCTCCTACAATGAGCAGTTCTTC.